This TCR beta chain stems from a study of T cell responses to AZD1222 COVID-19 vaccine. Assay: immunoSEQ multiplex PCR; the TCRdb copy retains only in-frame clones and omits some. The repertoire consists of approximately 180,000 clones, with about 88% occurring once and the leading ten covering 25% to 30%. Sequences were derived from peripheral blood, sampled 28 days after the second AZD1222 dose. The TCR was taken from an adult who received the AZD1222 COVID-19 vaccine.

This chain's CDR3 is CASSLTSGYNEQFF. CDR3 nucleotide sequence: TGTGCCAGCAGCTTGACTAGCGGGTACAATGAGCAGTTCTTC. This sequence joins TRBV11-2 and TRBJ2-1, with 10 bases aligning to TRBD2. V shed 3 bases, J shed 4 bases, and the junction held 0 bases outside the gene matches. The CDR3 contains 14 residues. CDR1 and CDR2 from the germline V gene are SGHAT and FQNNGV.